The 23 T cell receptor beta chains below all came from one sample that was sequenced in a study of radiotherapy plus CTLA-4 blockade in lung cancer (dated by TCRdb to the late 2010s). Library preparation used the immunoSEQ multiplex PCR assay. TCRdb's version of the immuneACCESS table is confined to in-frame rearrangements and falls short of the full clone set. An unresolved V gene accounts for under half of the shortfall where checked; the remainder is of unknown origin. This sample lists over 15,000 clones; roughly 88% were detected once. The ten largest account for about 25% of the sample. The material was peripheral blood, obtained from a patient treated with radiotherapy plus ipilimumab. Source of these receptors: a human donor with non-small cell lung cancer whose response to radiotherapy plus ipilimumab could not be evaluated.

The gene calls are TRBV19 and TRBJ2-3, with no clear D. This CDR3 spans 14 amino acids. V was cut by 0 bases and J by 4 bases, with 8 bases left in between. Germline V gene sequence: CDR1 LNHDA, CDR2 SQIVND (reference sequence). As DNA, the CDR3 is TGTGCCAGTAGTATAGATCGAACGGCAGATACGCAGTATTTT. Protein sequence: CASSIDRTADTQYF.

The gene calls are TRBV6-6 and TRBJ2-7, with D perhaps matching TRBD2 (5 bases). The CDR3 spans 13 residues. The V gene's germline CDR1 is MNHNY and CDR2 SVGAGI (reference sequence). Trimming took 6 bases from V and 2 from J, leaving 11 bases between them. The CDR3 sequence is CASSAGVAYEQYF. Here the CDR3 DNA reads TGTGCCAGCAGCGCCGGGGTGGCCTACGAGCAGTACTTC.

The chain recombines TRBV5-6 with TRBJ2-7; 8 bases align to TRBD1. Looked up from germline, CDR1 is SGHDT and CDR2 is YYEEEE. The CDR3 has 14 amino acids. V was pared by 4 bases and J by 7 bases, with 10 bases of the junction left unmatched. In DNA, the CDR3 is TGTGCCAGCAGCCGACGGGACAGGACTACGGAGCAGTACTTC. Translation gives CASSRRDRTTEQYF.

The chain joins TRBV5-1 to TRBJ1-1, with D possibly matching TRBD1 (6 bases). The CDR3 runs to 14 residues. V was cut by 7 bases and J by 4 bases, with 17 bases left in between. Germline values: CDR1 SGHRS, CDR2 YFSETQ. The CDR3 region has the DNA TGCGCCAGCGCTAACGAGGGGGTCCGCACTGAAGCTTTCTTT. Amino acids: CASANEGVRTEAFF.

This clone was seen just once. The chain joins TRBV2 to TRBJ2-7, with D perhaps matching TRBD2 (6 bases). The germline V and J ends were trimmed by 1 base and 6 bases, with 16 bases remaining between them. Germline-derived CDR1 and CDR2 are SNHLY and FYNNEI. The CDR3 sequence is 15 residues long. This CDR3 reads CASSEGSRGSGEQYF. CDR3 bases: TGTGCCAGCAGTGAAGGATCCCGGGGGTCTGGCGAGCAGTACTTC.

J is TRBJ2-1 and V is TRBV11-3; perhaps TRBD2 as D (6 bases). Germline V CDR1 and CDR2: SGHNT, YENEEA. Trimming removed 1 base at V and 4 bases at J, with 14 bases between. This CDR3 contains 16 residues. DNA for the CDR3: TGTGCCAGCAGCTTAGTATCGGGAGTTGGGTACAATGAGCAGTTCTTC. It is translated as CASSLVSGVGYNEQFF. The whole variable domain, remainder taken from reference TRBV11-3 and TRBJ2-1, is EAGVVQSPRYKIIEKKQPVAFWCNPISGHNTLYWYLQNLGQGPELLIRYENEEAVDDSQLPKDRFSAERLKGVDSTLKIQPAELGDSAVYLCASSLVSGVGYNEQFFGPGTRLTVL.

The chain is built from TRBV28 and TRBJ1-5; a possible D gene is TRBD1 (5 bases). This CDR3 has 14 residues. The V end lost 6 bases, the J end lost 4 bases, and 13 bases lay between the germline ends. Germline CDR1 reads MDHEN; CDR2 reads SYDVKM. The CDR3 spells CASSFRAGNQPQHF. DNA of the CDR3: TGTGCCAGCAGCTTTAGAGCAGGGAATCAGCCCCAGCATTTT. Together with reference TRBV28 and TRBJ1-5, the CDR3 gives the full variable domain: DVKVTQSSRYLVKRTGEKVFLECVQDMDHENMFWYRQDPGLGLRLIYFSYDVKMKEKGDIPEGYSVSREKKERFSLILESASTNQTSMYLCASSFRAGNQPQHFGDGTRLSIL.

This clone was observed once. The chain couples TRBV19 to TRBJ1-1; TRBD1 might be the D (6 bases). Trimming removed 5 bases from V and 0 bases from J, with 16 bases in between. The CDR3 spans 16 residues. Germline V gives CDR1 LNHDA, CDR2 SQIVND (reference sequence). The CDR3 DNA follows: TGTGCCAGTAGTCTCCCGGGGGGGGCCATGAACACTGAAGCTTTCTTT. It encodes CASSLPGGAMNTEAFF.

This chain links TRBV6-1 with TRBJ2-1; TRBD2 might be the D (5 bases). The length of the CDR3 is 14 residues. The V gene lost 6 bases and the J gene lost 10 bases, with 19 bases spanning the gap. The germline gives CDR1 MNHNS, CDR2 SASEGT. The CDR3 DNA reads TGTGCCAGCAGAAAATCGAGGGCGGTGGGAGAGCAGTTCTTC. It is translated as CASRKSRAVGEQFF.

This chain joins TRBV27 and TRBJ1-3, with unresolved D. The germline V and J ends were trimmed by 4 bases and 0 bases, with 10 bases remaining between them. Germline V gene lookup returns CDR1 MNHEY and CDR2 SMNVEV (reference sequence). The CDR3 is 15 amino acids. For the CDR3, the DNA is TGTGCCAGCAGTTCCTCAGTAACCTCTGGAAACACCATATATTTT. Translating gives CASSSSVTSGNTIYF.

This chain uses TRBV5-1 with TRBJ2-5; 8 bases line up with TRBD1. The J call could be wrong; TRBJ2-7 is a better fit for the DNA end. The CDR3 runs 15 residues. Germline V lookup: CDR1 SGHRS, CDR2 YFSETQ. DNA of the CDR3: TGCGCCAGCAGCTACGGACTCGACAGGGGATACGAGCAGTACTTC. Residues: CASSYGLDRGYEQYF.

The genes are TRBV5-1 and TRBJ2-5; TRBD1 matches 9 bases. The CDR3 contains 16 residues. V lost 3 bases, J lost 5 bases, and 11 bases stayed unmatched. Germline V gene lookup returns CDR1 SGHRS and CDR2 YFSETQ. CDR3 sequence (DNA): TGCGCCAGCAGCTCGCTATCGGGACAGGGAGGCGAGACCCAGTACTTC. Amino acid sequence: CASSSLSGQGGETQYF.

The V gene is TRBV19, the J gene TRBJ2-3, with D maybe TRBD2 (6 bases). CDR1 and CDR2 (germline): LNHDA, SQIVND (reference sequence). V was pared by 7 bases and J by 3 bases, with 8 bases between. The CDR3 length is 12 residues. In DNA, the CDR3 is TGTGCCAGTATCGGGGGAACAGATACGCAGTATTTT. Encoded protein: CASIGGTDTQYF.

In DNA form, the CDR3 reads TGTGCCAGGGGGGGGATATTGGGAAATGAGCAGTTCTTC. Residues: CARGGILGNEQFF. The V and J genes are TRBV6-1 and TRBJ2-1; the match to TRBD2 covers 7 bases. CDR3 length: 13 residues. The J segment lost 7 bases and the V segment lost 9 bases, leaving 9 bases of the junction unmatched. CDR1 and CDR2 (germline): MNHNS, SASEGT.

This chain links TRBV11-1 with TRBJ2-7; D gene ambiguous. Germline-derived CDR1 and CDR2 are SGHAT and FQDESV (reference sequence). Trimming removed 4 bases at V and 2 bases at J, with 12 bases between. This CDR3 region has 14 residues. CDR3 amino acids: CASSSSFLAYEQYF. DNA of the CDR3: TGTGCCAGCAGCTCGTCTTTCTTAGCCTACGAGCAGTACTTC.

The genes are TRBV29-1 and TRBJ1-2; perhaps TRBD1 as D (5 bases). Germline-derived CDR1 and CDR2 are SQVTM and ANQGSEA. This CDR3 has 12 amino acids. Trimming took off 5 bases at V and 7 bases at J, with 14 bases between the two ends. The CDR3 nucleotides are TGCAGCGTTAGAGGGGAGGTCCGTGGCTACACCTTC. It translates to CSVRGEVRGYTF.

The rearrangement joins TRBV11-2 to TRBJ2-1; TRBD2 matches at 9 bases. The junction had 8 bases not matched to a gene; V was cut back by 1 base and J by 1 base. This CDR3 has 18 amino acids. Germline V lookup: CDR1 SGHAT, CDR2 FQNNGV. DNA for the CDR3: TGTGCCAGCAGCTTAGGGGAACTAGCGGGCGAATCCTACAATGAGCAGTTCTTC. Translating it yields CASSLGELAGESYNEQFF.

The DNA of the CDR3 is TGTGCCAGCAGTCTGGGACAGGGGGTAGGCTACGAGCAGTACTTC. It specifies CASSLGQGVGYEQYF. V usage is TRBV11-2 and J usage is TRBJ2-7; 11 bases map to TRBD1. Looked up from germline, CDR1 is SGHAT and CDR2 is FQNNGV. Trimming at V came to 6 bases and at J to 3 bases, leaving 7 bases not matched to a gene. The CDR3 is 15 amino acids.

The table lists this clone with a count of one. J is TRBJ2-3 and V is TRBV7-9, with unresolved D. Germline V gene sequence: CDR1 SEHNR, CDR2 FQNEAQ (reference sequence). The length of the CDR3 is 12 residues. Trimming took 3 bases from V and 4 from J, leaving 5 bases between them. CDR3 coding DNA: TGTGCCAGCAGCTTTTCAGCAGATACGCAGTATTTT. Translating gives CASSFSADTQYF.

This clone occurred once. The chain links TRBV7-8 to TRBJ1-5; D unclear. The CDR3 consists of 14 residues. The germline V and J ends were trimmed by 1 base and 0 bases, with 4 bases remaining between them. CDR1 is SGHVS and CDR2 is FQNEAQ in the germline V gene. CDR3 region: CASSLVHSNQPQHF. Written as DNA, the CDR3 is TGTGCCAGCAGCTTAGTACATAGCAATCAGCCCCAGCATTTT. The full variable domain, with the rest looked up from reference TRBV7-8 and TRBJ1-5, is GAGVSQSPRYKVAKRGQDVALRCDPISGHVSLFWYQQALGQGPEFLTYFQNEAQLDKSGLPSDRFFAERPEGSVSTLKIQRTQQEDSAVYLCASSLVHSNQPQHFGDGTRLSIL.

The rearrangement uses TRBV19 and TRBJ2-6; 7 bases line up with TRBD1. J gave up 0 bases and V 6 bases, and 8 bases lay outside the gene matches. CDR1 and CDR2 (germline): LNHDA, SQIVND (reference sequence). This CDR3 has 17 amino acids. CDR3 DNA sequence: TGTGCCAGTAGACTGCAGGGGGTTGACTCTGGGGCCAACGTCCTGACTTTC. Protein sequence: CASRLQGVDSGANVLTF.

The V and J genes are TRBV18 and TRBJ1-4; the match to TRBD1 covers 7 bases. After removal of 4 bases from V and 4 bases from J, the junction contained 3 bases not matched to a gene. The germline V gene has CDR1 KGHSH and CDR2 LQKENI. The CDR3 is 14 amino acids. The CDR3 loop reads CASSRDSINEKLFF. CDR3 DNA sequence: TGTGCCAGCTCACGGGACAGCATTAATGAAAAACTGTTTTTT.

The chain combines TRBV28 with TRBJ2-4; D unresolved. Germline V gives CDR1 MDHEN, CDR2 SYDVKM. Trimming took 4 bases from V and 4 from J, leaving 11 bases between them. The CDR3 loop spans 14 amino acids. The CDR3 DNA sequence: TGTGCCAGCAGTTCTGGCGGTGTAAAAAACATTCAGTACTTC. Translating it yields CASSSGGVKNIQYF.